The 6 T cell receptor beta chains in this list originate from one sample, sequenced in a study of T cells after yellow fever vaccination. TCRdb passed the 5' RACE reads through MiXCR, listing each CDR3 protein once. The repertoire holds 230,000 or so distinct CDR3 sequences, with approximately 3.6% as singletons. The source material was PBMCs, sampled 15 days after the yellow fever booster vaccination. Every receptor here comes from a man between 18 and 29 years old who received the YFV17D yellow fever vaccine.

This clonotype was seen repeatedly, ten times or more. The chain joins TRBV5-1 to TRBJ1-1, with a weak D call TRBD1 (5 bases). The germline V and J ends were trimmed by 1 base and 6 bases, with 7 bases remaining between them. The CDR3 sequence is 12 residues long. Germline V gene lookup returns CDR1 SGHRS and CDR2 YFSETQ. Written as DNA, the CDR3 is TGCGCCAGCAGCTTGACGGGACCTGAAGCTTTCTTT. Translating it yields CASSLTGPEAFF.

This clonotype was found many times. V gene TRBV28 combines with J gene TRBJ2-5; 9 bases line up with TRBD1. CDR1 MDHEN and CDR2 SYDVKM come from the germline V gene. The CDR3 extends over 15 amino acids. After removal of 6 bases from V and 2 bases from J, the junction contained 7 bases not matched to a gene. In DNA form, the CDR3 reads TGTGCCAGCAGATCACAGGGGGCGCAGCAAGAGACCCAGTACTTC. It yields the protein CASRSQGAQQETQYF.

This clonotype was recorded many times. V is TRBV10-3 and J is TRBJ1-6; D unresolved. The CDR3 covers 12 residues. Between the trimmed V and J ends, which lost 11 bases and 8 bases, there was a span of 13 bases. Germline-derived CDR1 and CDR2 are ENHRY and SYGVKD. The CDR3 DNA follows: TGTGCCGCCTCCGCCCCCGATTCACCCCTCCACTTT. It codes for CAASAPDSPLHF.

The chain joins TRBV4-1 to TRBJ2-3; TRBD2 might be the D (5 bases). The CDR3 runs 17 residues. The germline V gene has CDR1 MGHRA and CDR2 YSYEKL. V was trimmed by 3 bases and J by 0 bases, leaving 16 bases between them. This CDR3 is CASSHAGLGRSTDTQYF. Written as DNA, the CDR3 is TGCGCCAGCAGCCACGCCGGACTGGGGAGAAGCACAGATACGCAGTATTTT.

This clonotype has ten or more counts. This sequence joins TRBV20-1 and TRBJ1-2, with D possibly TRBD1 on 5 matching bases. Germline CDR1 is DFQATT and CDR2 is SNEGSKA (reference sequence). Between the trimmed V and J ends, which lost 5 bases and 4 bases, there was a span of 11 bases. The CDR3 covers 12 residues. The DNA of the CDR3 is TGCAGTGCTCCGACAGCGATCTATGGCTACACCTTC. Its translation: CSAPTAIYGYTF.

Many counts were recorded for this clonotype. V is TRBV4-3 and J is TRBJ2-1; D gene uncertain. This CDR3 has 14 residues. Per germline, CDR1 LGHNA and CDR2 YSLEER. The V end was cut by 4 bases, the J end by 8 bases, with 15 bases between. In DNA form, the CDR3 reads TGCGCCAGCAGCCTTGCGTATCTGTCCGATGAGCAGTTCTTC. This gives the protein CASSLAYLSDEQFF.